In its sample, the clone carrying this T cell receptor beta chain was seen a few times. The target antigen is unknown. Measured with immunoSEQ multiplex PCR; TCRdb has only the in-frame clones, and not every one. Here the sample spans tens of thousands of clones, over 75% being singletons. The data belong to a study of OX40 agonist ivuxolimab in advanced cancers. The junction had 9 bases not matched to a gene; V was cut back by 1 base and J by 1 base. Germline assignment: CDR1 MGHRA and CDR2 YSYEKL. The CDR3 extends over 19 amino acids. Study observations and caveats: Normalized T-cell clonal expansion was also low in some nonresponders. With doses of 0.1-3.0 mg/kg, partial responders showed among the lowest clonal expansion.

Cycle 7 day 1, cycle 4 day 1, and baseline were the timepoints at which blood was sampled. The clonotype originates from an adult with an advanced solid tumor such as melanoma, head and neck, liver or kidney cancer. Sequencing was performed on CD4+ or CD8+ T cells sorted from blood, taken in a trial of the OX40 agonist ivuxolimab. The rearrangement links TRBV4-1 to TRBJ2-3, with 12 bases that match TRBD2. CDR3 loop: CASSQVMSSGGAGTDTQYF. The CDR3 DNA follows: TGCGCCAGCAGCCAAGTGATGTCTAGCGGGGGGGCAGGCACAGATACGCAGTATTTT.